This T cell receptor (beta chain) was recovered during a study of cytomegalovirus exposure and HLA in healthy donors. Study-wide findings and caveats: Rarity held for most TCR sequences, but there were some public TCRs that occurred in many donors. Reports credit the classifier with highly specific, highly sensitive diagnosis of cytomegalovirus status.

On this clone itself: What it binds is unknown.

The donors were part of the validation cohort of around 110 subjects. That cohort was separate from the first cohort, which comprised some 670 subjects. Generated by immunoSEQ multiplex PCR, the TCRdb table keeps only in-frame clones and is missing some. The table shows approximately 110,000 clones, with 94% occurring only once. This CDR3 has 13 amino acids. J lost 7 bases, V lost 4 bases, and 2 bases had no gene match. The germline CDR1 and CDR2 sequences are MNHNS and SASEGT. The sample taken for sequencing was PBMCs. The receptor's source is a woman under 30 in good health and CMV-seronegative. The gene calls are TRBV6-1 and TRBJ1-4, with 8 bases aligning to TRBD1. DNA of the CDR3: TGTGCCAGCAGTGTGGACAGGGTTGAAAAACTGTTTTTT. This codes for CASSVDRVEKLFF.